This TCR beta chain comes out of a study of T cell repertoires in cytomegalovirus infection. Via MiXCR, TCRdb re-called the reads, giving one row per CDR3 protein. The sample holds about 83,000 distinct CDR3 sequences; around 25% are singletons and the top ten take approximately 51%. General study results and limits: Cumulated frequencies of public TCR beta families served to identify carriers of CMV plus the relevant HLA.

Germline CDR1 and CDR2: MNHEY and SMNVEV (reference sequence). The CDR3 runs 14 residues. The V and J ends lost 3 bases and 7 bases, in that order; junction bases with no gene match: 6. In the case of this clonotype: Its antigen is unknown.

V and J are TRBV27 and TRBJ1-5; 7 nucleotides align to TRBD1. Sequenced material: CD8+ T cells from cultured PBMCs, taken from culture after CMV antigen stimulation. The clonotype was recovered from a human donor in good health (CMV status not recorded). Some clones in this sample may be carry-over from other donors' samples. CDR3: CASSFKGAGQPQHF. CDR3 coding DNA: TGTGCCAGCAGTTTCAAGGGGGCAGGGCAGCCCCAGCATTTT.